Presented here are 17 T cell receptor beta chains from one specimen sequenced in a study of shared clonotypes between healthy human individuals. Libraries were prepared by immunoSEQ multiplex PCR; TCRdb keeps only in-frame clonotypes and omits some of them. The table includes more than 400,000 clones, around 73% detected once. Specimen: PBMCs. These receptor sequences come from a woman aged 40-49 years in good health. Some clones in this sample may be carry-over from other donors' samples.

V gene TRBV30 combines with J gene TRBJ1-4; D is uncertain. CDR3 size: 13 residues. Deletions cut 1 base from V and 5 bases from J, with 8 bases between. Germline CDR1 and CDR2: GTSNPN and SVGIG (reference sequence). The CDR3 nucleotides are TGTGCCTGGAGTGGGGGTGACAATGAAAAACTGTTTTTT. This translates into CAWSGGDNEKLFF.

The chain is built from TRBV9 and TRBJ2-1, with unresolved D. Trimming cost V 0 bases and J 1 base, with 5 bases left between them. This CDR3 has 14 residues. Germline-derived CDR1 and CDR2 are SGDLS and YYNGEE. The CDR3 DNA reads TGTGCCAGCAGCGTAGAACCTTCCTACAATGAGCAGTTCTTC. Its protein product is CASSVEPSYNEQFF.

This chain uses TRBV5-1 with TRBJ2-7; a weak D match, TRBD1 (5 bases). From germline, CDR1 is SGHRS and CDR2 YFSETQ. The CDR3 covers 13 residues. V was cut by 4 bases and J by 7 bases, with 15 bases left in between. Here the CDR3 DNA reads TGCGCCAGCAGCCCGGGCAGGGTTTGGGAGCAGTACTTC. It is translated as CASSPGRVWEQYF.

The DNA for the CDR3 is TGTGCCAGCACGCCAGTATCCTCCTACGAGCAGTACTTC. As protein: CASTPVSSYEQYF. V and J are TRBV6-6 and TRBJ2-7, with D hard to call. This CDR3 is built from 13 residues. Trimming stripped 7 bases from V and 0 bases from J, with 10 bases between. Germline assignment: CDR1 MNHNY and CDR2 SVGAGI (reference sequence).

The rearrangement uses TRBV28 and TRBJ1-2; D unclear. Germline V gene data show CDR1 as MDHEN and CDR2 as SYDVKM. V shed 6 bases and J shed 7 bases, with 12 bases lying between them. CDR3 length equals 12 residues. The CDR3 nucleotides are TGTGCCAGCAGATGGACCGACGCTGGCTACACCTTC. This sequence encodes CASRWTDAGYTF.

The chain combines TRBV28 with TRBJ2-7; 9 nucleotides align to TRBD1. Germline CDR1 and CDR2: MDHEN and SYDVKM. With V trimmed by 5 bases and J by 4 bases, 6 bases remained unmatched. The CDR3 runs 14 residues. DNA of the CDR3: TGTGCCAGCAGTCACAGGGACAGGGTGTACGAGCAGTACTTC. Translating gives CASSHRDRVYEQYF. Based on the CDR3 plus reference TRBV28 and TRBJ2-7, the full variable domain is DVKVTQSSRYLVKRTGEKVFLECVQDMDHENMFWYRQDPGLGLRLIYFSYDVKMKEKGDIPEGYSVSREKKERFSLILESASTNQTSMYLCASSHRDRVYEQYFGPGTRLTVT.

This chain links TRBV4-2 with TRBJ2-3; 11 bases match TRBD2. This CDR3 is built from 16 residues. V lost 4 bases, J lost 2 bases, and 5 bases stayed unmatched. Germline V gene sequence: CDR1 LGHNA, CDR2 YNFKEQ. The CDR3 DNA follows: TGTGCCAGCAGCCGCTCGGGACTAGCGGACACAGATACGCAGTATTTT. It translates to CASSRSGLADTDTQYF.

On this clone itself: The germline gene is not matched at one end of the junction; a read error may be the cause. In DNA form, the CDR3 reads TGTGCTAGCAGCTTCTTTCCGGGCACCCAAGAGACCCAGTACTTC. Translation: CASSFFPGTQETQYF. The rearrangement uses TRBV7-7 and TRBJ2-5; D unclear. CDR1 is SSHAT, CDR2 FNYEAQ, per germline (reference sequence). The length of the CDR3 is 15 residues.

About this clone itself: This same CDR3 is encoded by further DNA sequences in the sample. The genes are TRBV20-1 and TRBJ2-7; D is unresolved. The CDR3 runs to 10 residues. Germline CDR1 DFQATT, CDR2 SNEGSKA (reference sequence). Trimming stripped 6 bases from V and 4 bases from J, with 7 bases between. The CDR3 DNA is TGCAGTGCCGGTCGGTACGAGCAGTACTTC. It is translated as CSAGRYEQYF.

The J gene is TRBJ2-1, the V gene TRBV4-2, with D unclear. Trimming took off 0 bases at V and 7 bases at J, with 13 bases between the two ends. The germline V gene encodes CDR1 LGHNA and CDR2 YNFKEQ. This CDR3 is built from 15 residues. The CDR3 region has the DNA TGTGCCAGCAGCCAAGAGCAACTACATTATAATGAGCAGTTCTTC. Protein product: CASSQEQLHYNEQFF.

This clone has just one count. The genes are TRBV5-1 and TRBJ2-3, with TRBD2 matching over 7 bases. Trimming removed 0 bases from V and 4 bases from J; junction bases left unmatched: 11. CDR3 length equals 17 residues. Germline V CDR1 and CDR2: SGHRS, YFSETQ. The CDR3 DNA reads TGCGCCAGCAGCTTGGTTCCCACTAGCGCCACGGCAGATACGCAGTATTTT. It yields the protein CASSLVPTSATADTQYF.

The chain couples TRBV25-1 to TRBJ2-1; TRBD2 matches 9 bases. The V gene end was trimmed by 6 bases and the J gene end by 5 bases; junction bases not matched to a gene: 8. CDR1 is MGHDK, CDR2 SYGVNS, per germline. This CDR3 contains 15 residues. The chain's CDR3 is CASRMGLAVHNEQFF. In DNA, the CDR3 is TGTGCCAGCAGGATGGGACTAGCAGTCCACAATGAGCAGTTCTTC.

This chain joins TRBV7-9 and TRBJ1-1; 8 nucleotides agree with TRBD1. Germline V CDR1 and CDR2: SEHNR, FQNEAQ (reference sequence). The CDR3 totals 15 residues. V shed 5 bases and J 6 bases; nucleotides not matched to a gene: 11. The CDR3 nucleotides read TGTGCCAGCAGCCCTGCCGGGACAGGTCTGTCTGAAGCTTTCTTT. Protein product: CASSPAGTGLSEAFF.

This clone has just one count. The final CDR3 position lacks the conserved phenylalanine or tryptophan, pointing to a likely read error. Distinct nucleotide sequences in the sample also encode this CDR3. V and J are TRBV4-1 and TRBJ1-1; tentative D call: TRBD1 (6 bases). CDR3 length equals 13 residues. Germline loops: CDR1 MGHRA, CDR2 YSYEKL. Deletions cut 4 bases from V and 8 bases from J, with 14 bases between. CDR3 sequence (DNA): TGCGCCAGCAGCCGAGGACAGAGCACCGAAGCTTTCATT. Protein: CASSRGQSTEAFI.

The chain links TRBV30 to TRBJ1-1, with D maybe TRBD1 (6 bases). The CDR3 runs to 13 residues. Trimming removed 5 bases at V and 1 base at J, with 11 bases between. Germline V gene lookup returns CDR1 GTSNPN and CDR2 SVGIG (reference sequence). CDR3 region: CAWQGMENTEAFF. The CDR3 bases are TGTGCCTGGCAGGGGATGGAGAACACTGAAGCTTTCTTT.

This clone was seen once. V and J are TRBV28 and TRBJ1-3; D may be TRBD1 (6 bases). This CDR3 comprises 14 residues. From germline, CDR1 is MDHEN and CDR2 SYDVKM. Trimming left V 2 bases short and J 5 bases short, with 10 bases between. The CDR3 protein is CASSLATGRNTIYF. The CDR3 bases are TGTGCCAGCAGTTTAGCCACAGGGAGAAACACCATATATTTT. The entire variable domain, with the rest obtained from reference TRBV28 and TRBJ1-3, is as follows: DVKVTQSSRYLVKRTGEKVFLECVQDMDHENMFWYRQDPGLGLRLIYFSYDVKMKEKGDIPEGYSVSREKKERFSLILESASTNQTSMYLCASSLATGRNTIYFGEGSWLTVV.

CDR3 loop: CASSQGTGELFF. The CDR3 coding sequence is TGTGCCAGCAGCCAGGGGACCGGGGAGCTGTTTTTT. The gene calls are TRBV7-9 and TRBJ2-2, with D perhaps matching TRBD1 (6 bases). This CDR3 is built from 12 residues. Germline assignment: CDR1 SEHNR and CDR2 FQNEAQ (reference sequence). Trimming cost V 5 bases and J 5 bases, with 6 bases left between them.